This T cell receptor beta chain is from a study of cytomegalovirus exposure and HLA in healthy donors. Generated by immunoSEQ multiplex PCR, the TCRdb table keeps only in-frame clones and is missing some. The table shows 70,000 to 80,000 clones, with about 94% occurring only once. Study results and caveats: Most observed TCR sequences were rare, whereas some public TCRs were detected in many donors.

As to this clone: Antigen: not known.

The CDR3 consists of 16 residues. CDR1 is SGHAT, CDR2 FQNNGV, per germline. With 1 base removed from V and 2 bases from J, the gap between germline ends came to 11 bases. The chain has TRBV11-2 and TRBJ2-2, with D possibly TRBD1 on 6 matching bases. The TCR comes from a woman in her late teens or twenties in good health and CMV-seropositive. The sample was PBMCs. The CDR3 DNA follows: TGTGCCAGCAGCTTAGTCAGGGGAGCCAACACCGGGGAGCTGTTTTTT. Translating it yields CASSLVRGANTGELFF.